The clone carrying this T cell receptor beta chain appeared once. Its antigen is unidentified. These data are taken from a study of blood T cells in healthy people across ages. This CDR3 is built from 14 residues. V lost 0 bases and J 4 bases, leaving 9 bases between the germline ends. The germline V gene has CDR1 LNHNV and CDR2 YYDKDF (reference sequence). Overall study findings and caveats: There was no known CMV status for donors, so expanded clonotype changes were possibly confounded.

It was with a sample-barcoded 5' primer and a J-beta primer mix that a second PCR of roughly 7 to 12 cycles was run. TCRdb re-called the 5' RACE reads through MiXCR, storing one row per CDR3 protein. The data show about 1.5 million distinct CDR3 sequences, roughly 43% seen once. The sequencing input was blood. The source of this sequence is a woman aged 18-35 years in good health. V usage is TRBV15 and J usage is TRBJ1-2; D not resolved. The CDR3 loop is CATSRDQGPYGYTF. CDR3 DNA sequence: TGTGCCACCAGCAGAGATCAAGGGCCCTATGGCTACACCTTC.